This TCR beta chain was identified during a study of radiation and T cells in renal cell carcinoma. General study findings and limits: Top tumor clonotypes rose in blood 2 weeks post-radiation, then contracted. Baseline intratumoral clonotype presence is unknown without pretreatment biopsies.

The repertoire was sequenced with immunoSEQ multiplex PCR; TCRdb's copy has only in-frame clones and lacks some. The table lists 150,000 or so clones, about 87% of them singletons. This clone was seen more than once but under ten times. Its antigen remains unknown. This sample's time point: baseline pretreatment blood. Treatment of the sample: 15 Gy SBRT to primary tumor, nephrectomy 4 weeks later. Looked up from germline, CDR1 is MGHDK and CDR2 is SYGVNS. The CDR3 loop spans 15 amino acids. The junction had 11 bases not matched to a gene; V was cut back by 8 bases and J by 4 bases. Sequencing used blood, obtained from a patient whose treatment included radiotherapy and nephrectomy. The sequence was collected from a woman aged 70-85 years with renal cell carcinoma. J is TRBJ2-1 and V is TRBV25-1; 7 nucleotides agree with TRBD2. This CDR3 reads CASARGAGVYNEQFF. CDR3 DNA sequence: TGTGCCAGCGCTCGAGGGGCGGGGGTGTACAATGAGCAGTTCTTC.